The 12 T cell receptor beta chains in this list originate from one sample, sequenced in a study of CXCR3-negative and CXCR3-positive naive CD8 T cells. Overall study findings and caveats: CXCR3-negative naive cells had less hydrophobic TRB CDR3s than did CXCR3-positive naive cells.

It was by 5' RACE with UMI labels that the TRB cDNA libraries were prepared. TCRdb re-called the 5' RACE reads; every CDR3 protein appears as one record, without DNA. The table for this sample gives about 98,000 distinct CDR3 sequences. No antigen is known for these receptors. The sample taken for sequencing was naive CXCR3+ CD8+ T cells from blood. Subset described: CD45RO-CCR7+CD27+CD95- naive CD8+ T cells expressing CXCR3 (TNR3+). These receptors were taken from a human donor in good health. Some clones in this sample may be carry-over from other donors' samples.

The CDR3 reads CASSLKRTSGSSYNEQFF. The chain recombines TRBV5-1 with TRBJ2-1; the TCRdb D gene call, TRBD2, has no DNA to confirm it. The CDR3 has 18 residues. CDR1 and CDR2 from the germline V gene are SGHRS and YFSETQ.

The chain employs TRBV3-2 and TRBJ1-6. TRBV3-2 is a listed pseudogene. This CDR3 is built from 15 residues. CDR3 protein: CASSQDRYLNSPLHF.

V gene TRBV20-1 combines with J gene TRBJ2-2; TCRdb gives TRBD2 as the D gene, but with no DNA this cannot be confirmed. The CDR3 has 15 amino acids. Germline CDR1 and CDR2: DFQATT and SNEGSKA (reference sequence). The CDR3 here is CSARELAGDTGELFF.

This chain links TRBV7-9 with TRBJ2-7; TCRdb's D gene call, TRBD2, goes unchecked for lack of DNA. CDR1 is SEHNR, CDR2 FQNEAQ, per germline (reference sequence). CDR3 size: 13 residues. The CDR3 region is CASNRLESDEQYF.

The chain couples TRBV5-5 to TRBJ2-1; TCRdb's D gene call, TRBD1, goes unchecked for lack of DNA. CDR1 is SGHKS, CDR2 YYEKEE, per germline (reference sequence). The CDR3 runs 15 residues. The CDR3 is CASSPGTLVYNEQFF.

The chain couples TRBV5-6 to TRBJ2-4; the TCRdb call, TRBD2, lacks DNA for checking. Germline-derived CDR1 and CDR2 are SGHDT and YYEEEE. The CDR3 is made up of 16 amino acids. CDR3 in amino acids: CASSPGLAASKNIQYF.

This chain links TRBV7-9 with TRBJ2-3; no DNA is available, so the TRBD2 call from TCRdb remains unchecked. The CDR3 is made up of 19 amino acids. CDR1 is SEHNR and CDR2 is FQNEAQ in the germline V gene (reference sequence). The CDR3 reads CASSLITASGRSFTDTQYF.

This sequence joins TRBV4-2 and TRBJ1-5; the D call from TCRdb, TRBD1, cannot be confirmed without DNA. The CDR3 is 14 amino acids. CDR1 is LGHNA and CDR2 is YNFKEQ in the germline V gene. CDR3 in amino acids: CASSQTGTNQPQHF.

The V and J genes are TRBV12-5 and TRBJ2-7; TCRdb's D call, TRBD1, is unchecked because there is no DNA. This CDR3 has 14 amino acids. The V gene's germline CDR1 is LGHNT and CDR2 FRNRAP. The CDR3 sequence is CARSHGTGTYEQYF.

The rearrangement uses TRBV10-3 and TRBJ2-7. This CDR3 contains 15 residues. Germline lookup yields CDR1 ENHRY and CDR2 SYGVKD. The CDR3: CAISERQQNSYEQYF.

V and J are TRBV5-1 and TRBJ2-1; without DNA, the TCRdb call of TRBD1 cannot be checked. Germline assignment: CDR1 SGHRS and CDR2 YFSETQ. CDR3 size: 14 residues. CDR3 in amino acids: CASSLGTGENEQFF.

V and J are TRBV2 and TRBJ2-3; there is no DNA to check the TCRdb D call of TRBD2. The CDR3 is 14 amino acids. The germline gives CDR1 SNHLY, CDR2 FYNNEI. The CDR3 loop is CASSEQRDTYTQYF.